This T cell receptor (beta chain) appears in the sequencing data of a study of early T cells in non-severe SARS-CoV-2 infection. This clonotype was seen a few times. TCRdb reprocessed the 5' RACE reads via MiXCR and lists one record per CDR3 protein. The sample consists of around 50,000 distinct CDR3 sequences, about 5.6% of them appearing once. Germline-derived CDR1 and CDR2 are SQVTM and ANQGSEA. Trimming cost V 6 bases and J 10 bases, with 22 bases left between them. The length of the CDR3 is 14 residues. The chain is built from TRBV29-1 and TRBJ2-1, with D maybe TRBD2 (5 bases). Sequencing input: whole blood. The receptor was isolated from an adult who was a healthcare worker with PCR-confirmed SARS-CoV-2 infection or an uninfected control (not recorded which). In DNA form, the CDR3 reads TGCAGCGTAGATCCGGGAATCAGAGCCGGCGAGCAGTTCTTC. This codes for CSVDPGIRAGEQFF.